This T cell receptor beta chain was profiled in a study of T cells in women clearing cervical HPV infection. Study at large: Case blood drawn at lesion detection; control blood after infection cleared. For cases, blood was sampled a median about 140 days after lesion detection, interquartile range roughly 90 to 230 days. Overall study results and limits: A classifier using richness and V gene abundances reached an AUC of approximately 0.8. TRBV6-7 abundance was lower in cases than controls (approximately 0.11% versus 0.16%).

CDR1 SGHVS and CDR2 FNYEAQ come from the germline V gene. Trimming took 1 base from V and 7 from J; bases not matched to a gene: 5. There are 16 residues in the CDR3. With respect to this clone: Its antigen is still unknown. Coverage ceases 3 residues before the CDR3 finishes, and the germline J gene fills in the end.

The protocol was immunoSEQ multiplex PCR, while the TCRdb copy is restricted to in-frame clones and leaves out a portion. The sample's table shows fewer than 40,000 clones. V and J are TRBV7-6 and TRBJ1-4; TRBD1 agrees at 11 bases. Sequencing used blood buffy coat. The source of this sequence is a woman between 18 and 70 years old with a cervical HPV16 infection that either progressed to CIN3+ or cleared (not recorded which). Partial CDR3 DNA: TGTGCCAGCAGCTTAGGGACAGGGGGCCTCGTTGAAAAA. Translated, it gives CASSLGTGGLVEK. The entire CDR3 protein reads CASSLGTGGLVEKLFF. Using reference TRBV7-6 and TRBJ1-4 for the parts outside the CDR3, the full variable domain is GAGVSQSPRYKVTKRGQDVALRCDPISGHVSLYWYRQALGQGPEFLTYFNYEAQQDKSGLPNDRFSAERPEGSISTLTIQRTEQRDSAMYRCASSLGTGGLVEKLFFGSGTQLSVL.